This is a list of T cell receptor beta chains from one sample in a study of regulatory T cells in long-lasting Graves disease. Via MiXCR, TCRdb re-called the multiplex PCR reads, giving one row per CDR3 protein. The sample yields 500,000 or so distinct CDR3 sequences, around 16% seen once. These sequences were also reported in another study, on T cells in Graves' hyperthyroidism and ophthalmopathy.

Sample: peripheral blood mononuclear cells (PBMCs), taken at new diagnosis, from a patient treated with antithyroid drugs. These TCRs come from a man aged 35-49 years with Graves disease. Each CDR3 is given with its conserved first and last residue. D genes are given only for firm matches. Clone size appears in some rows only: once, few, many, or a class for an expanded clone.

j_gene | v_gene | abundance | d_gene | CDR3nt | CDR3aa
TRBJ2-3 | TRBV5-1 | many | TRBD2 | TGCGCCAGCAGCTTGGTCCTACTAGCGGGAGATGCAGATACGCAGTATTTT | CASSLVLLAGDADTQYF
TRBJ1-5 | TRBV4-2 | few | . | TGTGCCAGCAGCCAAGATATAGGGGTGGACCAGCCCCAGCATTTT | CASSQDIGVDQPQHF
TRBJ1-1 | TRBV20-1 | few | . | TGCAGAGCCTCGGGGGGGGACAAAGCTTTCTTT | CRASGGDKAFF
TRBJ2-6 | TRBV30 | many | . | TGTGCCTGGAGTCGGGACGGCTTTGGGGCCAACGTCCTGACTTTC | CAWSRDGFGANVLTF
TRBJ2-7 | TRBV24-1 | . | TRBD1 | TGTGCCACCAGTGACGGACAGGAAGAGCAGTACTTC | CATSDGQEEQYF
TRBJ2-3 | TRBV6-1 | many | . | TGTGCCAGCAGCCAATTCGGCCTCATAACAGATACGCAGTATTTT | CASSQFGLITDTQYF
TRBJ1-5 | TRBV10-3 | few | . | TGTGCCATCAGTCAAGAAGTCAATCAGCCCCAGCATTTT | CAISQEVNQPQHF
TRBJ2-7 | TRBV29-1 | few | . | TGCAGCGTTGGGTGGGGGGTATACGAGCAGTACTTC | CSVGWGVYEQYF
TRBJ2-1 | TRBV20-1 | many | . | TGCAGTGCTAGAGAGGTAGCGATTGCCAATGAGCAGTTCTTC | CSAREVAIANEQFF
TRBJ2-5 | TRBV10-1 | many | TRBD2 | TGCGCCAGCAGCCAGGGAACCTCTAGCGGGATAGTAGAGACCCAGTACTTC | CASSQGTSSGIVETQYF
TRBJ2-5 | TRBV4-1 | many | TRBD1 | TGCGCCAGCAGAACGGGACAGGGGAGACAAGAGACCCAGTACTTC | CASRTGQGRQETQYF
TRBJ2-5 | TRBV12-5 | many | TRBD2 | TGTGCTAGTGGGACTAGCGGGAGATTTGAGACCCAGTACTTC | CASGTSGRFETQYF
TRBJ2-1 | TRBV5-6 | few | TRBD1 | TGTGCCAGCAGCATTACAGGGGGGACCTACAATGAGCAGTTCTTC | CASSITGGTYNEQFF
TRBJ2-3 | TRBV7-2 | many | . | TGTGCCAGCAGCACTGACCGGAGCACAGATACGCAGTATTTT | CASSTDRSTDTQYF
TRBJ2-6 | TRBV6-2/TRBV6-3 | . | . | TGTGCCGGCACCCCCCCTGGGGCCAACGTCCTGACTTTC | CAGTPPGANVLTF
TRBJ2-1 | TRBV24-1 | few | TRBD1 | TGTGCCACCAGTGATGTACAGGGGGAGTCCTACAATGAGCAGTTCTTC | CATSDVQGESYNEQFF
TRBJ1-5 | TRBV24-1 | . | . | TGTGCCACAGCACACGGGACCGGAGGGCCCCAGCATTTT | CATAHGTGGPQHF
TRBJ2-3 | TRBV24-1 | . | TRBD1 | TGTGCCACCAGTGGTTTTCTGAACAGGGGGAACACAGATACGCAGTATTTT | CATSGFLNRGNTDTQYF
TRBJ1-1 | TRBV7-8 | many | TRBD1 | TGTGCCAGCAGCAGCAGGGGGCGCGGGACTGAAGCTTTCTTT | CASSSRGRGTEAFF
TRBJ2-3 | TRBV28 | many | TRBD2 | TGTGCCAGCAGCCGGACTAGTTTCAGCACAGATACGCAGTATTTT | CASSRTSFSTDTQYF
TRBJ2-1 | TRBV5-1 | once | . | TGCGCCAGCAGCCTCAACAGGGTATCCTACAATGGGCAGTTCTTC | CASSLNRVSYNGQFF
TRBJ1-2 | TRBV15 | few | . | TGTGCCACCAGCAGAGACATAAATGGCTACACCTTC | CATSRDINGYTF
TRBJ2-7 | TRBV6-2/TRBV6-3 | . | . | TGTGCCAGCACCAGGATAAGACGGGACTTAGCAGTCCACGAGCAGTACTTC | CASTRIRRDLAVHEQYF
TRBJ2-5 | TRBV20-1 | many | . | TGCAGTGCTAGTTCACCGGGAAGCGAGACCCAGTACTTC | CSASSPGSETQYF
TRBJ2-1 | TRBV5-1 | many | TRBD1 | TGCGCCAGCAGCCCCGATGGACAGGGCGGTAGATCGGAGCAGTTCTTC | CASSPDGQGGRSEQFF
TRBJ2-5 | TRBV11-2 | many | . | TGTGCCAGCAGCCTGCTAGGGCGGACCCAAGAGACCCAGTACTTC | CASSLLGRTQETQYF
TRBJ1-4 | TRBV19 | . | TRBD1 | TGTGCCAGTAGTGCCCGACAGGGACCTGAAAAACTGTTTTTT | CASSARQGPEKLFF
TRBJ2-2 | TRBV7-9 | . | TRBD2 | TGTGCCAGCAGCGACGGGACTAGCGGCAACACCGGGGAGCTGTTTTTT | CASSDGTSGNTGELFF
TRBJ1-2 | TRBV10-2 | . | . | TGCGCCAGCAGTGAAAAATTGTCCAAGGCAGATGGCTACACCTTC | CASSEKLSKADGYTF
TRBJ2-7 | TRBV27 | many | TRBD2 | TGTGCCAGCAGCCGATTTACAGGGACTAGCGGGATTCGAGAGCAGTACTTC | CASSRFTGTSGIREQYF
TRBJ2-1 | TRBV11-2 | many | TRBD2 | TGTGCCAGCAGCTCCGTGACGAGCGGGAGTGGGTATGAGCAGTTCTTC | CASSSVTSGSGYEQFF
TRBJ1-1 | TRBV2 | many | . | TGTGCCAGCAGGGCCATGAACACTGAAGCTTTCTTT | CASRAMNTEAFF
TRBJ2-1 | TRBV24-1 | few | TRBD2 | TGTGCCACCAGCTTTACCGGGACTAGCGGGTCCCCTGAGCAGTTCTTC | CATSFTGTSGSPEQFF
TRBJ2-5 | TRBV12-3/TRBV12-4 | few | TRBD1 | TGTGCCAGCAGGACCTCGGGACAGCAAGAGACCCAGTACTTC | CASRTSGQQETQYF
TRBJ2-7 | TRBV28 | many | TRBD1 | TGTGCCAGCAGCCCCGCCGGGACAGGAGCCTACGAGCAGTACTTC | CASSPAGTGAYEQYF
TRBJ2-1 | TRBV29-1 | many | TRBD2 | TGCAGCGTCCCGAAGTCGAAGCCGGGAGGGCTAGCTAGAAACAATGAGCAGTTCTTC | CSVPKSKPGGLARNNEQFF
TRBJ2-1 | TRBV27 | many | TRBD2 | TGTGCCAGCATACGACTAGCGGGTGATGAGCAGTTCTTC | CASIRLAGDEQFF
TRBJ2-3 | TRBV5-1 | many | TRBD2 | TGCGCCAGCAGCCGAACTTCTAGCGGAGCCTTGAATACGCAGTATTTT | CASSRTSSGALNTQYF
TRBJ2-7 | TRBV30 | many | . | TGTGCCTGGAGTGTAACGGCCTCCTACGAGCAGTACTTC | CAWSVTASYEQYF
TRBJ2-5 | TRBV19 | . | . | TGTGCCAGTAGTATAGACCCGGGAGACGCGACCCAGTACTTC | CASSIDPGDATQYF
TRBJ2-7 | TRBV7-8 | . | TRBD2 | TGTGCCAGCAGCTTAATGCTAGCGGAGGGCGAGCAGTACTTC | CASSLMLAEGEQYF
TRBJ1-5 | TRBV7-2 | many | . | TGTGCCAGCTCGCGGGGGGGGGATCGAAGCAATCAGCCCCAGCATTTT | CASSRGGDRSNQPQHF
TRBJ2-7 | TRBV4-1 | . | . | TGCGCCAGCAGCCAGCGGGACACCGTTTCCTACGAGCAGTACTTC | CASSQRDTVSYEQYF
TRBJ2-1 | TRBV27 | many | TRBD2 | TGTGCCAGCAGTACGCAGCGGGGTTGGGATGAGCAGTTCTTC | CASSTQRGWDEQFF
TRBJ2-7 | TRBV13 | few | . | TGTGCCAGCAGCTTAACGGGATGGTACGAGCAGTACTTC | CASSLTGWYEQYF
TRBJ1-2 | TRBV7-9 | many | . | TGTGCCAGCAGCTTAGCGCGGGGTATGGACTATGGCTACACCTTC | CASSLARGMDYGYTF
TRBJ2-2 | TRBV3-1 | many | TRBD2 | TGTGCCAGCAGCCCAACTAGCGGGAGGGCCGGGGAGCTGTTTTTT | CASSPTSGRAGELFF
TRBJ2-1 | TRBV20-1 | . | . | TGCAGTGCGAGGAGGGGGAGGAGTACGGTCAATGAGCAGTTCTTC | CSARRGRSTVNEQFF